The present T cell receptor (beta chain) was sequenced within a study of T cells in lung cancer brain metastases. Germline V gene data show CDR1 as MNHEY and CDR2 as SVGAGI. The V end was cut by 6 bases, the J end by 2 bases, with 10 bases between. The CDR3 sequence is 13 residues long. Generated by immunoSEQ multiplex PCR, the TCRdb table keeps only in-frame clones and is missing some. The sample lists 5,600 or so clones; approximately 80% were seen once. The source of this sequence is a man over 45 with non-small cell lung cancer that had spread to the brain. Sequencing was done on a sample of tumor tissue from a brain metastasis. The V gene is TRBV6-5, the J gene TRBJ1-1; D is unclear. CDR3 amino acids: CASRDGLNTEAFF. CDR3 in DNA: TGTGCCAGCAGGGACGGACTAAACACTGAAGCTTTCTTT.